This T cell receptor beta chain was recovered during a study of blood T cell repertoires in COVID-19. Whole-study context: Samples of COVID-19 (acute and convalescent) were obtained from the United States, Italy and Spain. PBMCs, B-cell-depleted T cells, or T cells were the source of the cDNA or gDNA that made up the material.

Seattle's cohort entered during active infection and was followed longitudinally. The data were produced by immunoSEQ multiplex PCR, yet TCRdb's version contains in-frame clones alone and is incomplete. This table holds over 150,000 clones, roughly 88% found once. The CDR3 consists of 14 residues. CDR1 and CDR2 (germline): DFQATT, SNEGSKA (reference sequence). V shed 3 bases and J 5 bases; nucleotides not matched to a gene: 6. The sequencing input was peripheral blood. This clonotype was obtained from an older man with COVID-19, enrolled during active disease. The rearrangement joins TRBV20-1 to TRBJ2-2; 7 nucleotides agree with TRBD1. The CDR3: CSASYDRVTGELFF. In DNA form, the CDR3 reads TGCAGTGCTAGTTATGACAGGGTGACCGGGGAGCTGTTTTTT.